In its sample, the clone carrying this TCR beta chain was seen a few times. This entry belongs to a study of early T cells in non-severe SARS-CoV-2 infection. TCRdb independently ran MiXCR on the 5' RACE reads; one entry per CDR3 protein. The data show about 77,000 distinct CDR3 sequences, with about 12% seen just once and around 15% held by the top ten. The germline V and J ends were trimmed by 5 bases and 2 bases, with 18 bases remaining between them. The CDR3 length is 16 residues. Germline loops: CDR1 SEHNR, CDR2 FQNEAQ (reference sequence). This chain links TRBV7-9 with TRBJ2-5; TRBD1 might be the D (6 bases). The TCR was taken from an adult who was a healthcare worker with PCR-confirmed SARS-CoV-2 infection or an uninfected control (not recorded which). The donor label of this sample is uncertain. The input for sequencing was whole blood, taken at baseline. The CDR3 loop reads CASSHTISGQQETQYF. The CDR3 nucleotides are TGTGCCAGCAGCCATACGATAAGCGGACAGCAAGAGACCCAGTACTTC.